This TCR beta chain comes out of a study of blood T cell repertoires in COVID-19. About the research overall: T cells, B-cell-depleted T cells, or PBMCs provided the cDNA or gDNA that served as material.

CDR1 is PRHDT, CDR2 FYEKMQ, per germline (reference sequence). This CDR3 contains 14 residues. J gave up 4 bases and V 4 bases, and 6 bases lay outside the gene matches. The protocol was immunoSEQ multiplex PCR, while the TCRdb copy is restricted to in-frame clones and leaves out a portion. The table has roughly 310,000 clones, about 88% seen once. The sample taken for sequencing was PBMCs or T cells enriched from blood (not recorded which). This sequence was found in a woman aged 40 to 55 who had recovered from COVID-19. J is TRBJ1-1 and V is TRBV13, with 7 bases fitting TRBD1. The CDR3 DNA follows: TGTGCCAGCAGCTATAGGGGGCGATTCACTGAAGCTTTCTTT. This sequence encodes CASSYRGRFTEAFF.